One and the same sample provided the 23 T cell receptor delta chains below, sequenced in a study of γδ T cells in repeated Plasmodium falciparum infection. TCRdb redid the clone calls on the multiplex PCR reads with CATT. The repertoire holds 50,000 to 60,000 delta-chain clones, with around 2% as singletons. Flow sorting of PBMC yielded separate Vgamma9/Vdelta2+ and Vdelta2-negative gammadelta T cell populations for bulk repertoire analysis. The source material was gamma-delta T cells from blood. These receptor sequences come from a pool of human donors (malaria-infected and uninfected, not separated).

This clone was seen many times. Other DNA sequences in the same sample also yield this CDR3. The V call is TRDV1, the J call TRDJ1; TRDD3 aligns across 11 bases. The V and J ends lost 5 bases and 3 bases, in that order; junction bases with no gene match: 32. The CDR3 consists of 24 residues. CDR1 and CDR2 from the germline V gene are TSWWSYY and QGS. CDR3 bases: TGTGCTCTTGGGAAACCCTCTCGGGTGGGGGATACGCTAACGGCCAACGAGCCCCCCGATAAACTCATCTTT. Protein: CALGKPSRVGDTLTANEPPDKLIF.

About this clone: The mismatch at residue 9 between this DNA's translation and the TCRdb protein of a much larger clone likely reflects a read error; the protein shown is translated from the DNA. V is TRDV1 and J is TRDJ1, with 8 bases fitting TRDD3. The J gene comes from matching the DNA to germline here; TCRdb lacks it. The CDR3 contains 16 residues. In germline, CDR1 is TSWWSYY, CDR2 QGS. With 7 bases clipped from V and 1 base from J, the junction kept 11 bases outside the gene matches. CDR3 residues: CALAHLLGASTDKLIF. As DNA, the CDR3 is TGTGCTCTTGCCCATTTACTGGGGGCCTCCACCGATAAACTCATCTTT.

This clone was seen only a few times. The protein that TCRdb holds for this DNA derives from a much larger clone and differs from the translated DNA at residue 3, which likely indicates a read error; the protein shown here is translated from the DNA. This CDR3 is CAIGRLLPLLGIPMYTDKLIF. CDR3 nucleotide sequence: TGTGCTATTGGGCGTCTCCTTCCTTTATTGGGGATCCCCATGTACACCGATAAACTCATCTTT. The chain couples TRDV1 to TRDJ1; possible D gene TRDD2, 7 bases. The J gene, missing from TCRdb, was assigned here through DNA to germline matching. The CDR3 runs to 21 residues. Germline loops: CDR1 TSWWSYY, CDR2 QGS.

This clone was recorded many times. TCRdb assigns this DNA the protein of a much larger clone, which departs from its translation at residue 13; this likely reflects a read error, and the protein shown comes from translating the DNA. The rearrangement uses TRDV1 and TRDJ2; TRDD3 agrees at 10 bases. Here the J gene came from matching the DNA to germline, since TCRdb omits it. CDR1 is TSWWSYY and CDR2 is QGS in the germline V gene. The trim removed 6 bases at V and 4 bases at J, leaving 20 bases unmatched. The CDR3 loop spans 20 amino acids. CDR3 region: CALGLLRGGTGGCATAQLFF. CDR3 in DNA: TGTGCTCTTGGCCTCCTCCGCGGAGGTACTGGGGGATGCGCGACAGCACAACTCTTCTTT.

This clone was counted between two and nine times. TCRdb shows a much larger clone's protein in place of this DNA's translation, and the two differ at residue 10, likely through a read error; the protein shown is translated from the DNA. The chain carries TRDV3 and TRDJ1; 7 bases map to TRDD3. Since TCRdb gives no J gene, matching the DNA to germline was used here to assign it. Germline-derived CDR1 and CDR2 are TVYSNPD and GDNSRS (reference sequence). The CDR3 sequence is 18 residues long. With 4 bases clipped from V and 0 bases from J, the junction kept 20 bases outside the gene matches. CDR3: CAYSSSDGGHTNTDKLIF. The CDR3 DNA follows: TGTGCCTATAGCTCTTCCGATGGGGGACACACCAACACCGATAAACTCATCTTT.

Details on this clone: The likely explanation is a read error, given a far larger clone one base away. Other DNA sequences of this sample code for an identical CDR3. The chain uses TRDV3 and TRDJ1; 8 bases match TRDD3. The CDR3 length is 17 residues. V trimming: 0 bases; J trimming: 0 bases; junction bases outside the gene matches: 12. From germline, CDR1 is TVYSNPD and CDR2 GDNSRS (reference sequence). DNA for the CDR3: TGTGCCTTTAGCTTCCGGACTGGGGGCCCGTACACCGATAAACTCATCTTT. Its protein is CAFSFRTGGPYTDKLIF.

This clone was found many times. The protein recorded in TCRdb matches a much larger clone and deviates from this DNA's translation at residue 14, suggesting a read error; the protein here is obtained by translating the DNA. The DNA for the CDR3 is TGTGCTTATAGGAGCTTCTACTTCCCCTGGGGATACTTGTGCACCGATAAACTCATCTTT. Translation gives CAYRSFYFPWGYLCTDKLIF. This chain connects TRAV38-2/DV8 to TRDJ1; TRDD3 aligns across 8 bases. TCRdb offers no J gene call, so here the DNA was matched to germline to obtain one. The CDR3 contains 20 residues. In germline, CDR1 is TSESDYY, CDR2 QEAYKQQN. V dropped 1 base and J dropped 1; count of bases not matched to a gene: 18.

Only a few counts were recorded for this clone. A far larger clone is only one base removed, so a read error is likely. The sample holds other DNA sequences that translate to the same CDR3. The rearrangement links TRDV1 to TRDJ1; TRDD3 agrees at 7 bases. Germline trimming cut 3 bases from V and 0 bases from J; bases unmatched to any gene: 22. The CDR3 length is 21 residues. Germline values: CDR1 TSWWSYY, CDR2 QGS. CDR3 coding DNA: TGTGCTCTTGGGGAGCCCCTGACCGCCCTGGGGGCATTCCCGTACACCGATAAACTCATCTTT. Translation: CALGEPLTALGAFPYTDKLIF.

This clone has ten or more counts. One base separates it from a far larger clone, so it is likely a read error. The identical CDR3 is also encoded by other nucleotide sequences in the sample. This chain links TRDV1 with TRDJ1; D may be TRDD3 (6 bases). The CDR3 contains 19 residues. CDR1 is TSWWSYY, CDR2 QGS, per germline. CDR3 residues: CALGEGAGARRGYTDKLIF. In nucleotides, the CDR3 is TGTGCCCTTGGGGAAGGCGCTGGGGCCCGGAGAGGGTACACCGATAAACTCATCTTT.

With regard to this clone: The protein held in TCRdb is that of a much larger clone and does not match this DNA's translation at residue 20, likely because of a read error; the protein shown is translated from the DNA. The CDR3 sequence: CALGEQSYRVLGDTRIDKLTF. CDR3 in DNA: TGTGCTCTTGGGGAACAATCCTACCGAGTACTGGGGGATACGCGTATCGATAAACTCACCTTT. The V gene reported is TRDV1; the J gene is uncalled; no DNA check was done on the table's D call, TRDD3. The germline V gene has CDR1 TSWWSYY and CDR2 QGS. This CDR3 region has 21 residues.

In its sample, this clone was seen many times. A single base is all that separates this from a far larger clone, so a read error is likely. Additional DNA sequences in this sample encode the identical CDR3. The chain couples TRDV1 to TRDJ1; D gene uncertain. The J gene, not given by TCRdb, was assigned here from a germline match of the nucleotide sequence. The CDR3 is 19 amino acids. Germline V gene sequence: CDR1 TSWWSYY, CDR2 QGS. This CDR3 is CALWDNKFRCSPYTDKLIF. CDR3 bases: TGTGCTCTTTGGGACAATAAATTTCGCTGTTCCCCGTATACCGATAAACTCATCTTT.

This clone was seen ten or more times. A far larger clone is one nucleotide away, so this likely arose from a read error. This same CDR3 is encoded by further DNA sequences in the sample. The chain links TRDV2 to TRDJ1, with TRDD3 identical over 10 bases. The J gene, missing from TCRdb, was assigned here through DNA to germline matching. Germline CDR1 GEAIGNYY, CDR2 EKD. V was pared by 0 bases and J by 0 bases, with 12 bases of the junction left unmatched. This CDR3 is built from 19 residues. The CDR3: CACDTVGGIRRHHTDKLIF. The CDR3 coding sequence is TGTGCCTGTGACACCGTAGGGGGGATACGCCGACACCACACCGATAAACTCATCTTT.

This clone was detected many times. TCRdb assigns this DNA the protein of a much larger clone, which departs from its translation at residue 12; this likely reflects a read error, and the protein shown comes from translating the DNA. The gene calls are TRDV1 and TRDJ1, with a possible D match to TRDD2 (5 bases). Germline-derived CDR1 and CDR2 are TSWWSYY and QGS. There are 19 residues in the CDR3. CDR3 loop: CALWDNKFRCSSYTDKLIF. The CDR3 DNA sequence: TGTGCTCTTTGGGACAATAAATTTCGCTGTTCCTCGTACACCGATAAACTCATCTTT.

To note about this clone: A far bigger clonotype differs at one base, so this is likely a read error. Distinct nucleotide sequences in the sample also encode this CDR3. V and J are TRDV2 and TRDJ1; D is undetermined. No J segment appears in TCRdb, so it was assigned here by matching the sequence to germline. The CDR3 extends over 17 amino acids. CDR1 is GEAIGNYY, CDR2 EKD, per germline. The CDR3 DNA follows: TGTGCCTGTTCCTTGTCTGGCTTCACCGGCGGGGCCGACAAACTCATCTTT. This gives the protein CACSLSGFTGGADKLIF.

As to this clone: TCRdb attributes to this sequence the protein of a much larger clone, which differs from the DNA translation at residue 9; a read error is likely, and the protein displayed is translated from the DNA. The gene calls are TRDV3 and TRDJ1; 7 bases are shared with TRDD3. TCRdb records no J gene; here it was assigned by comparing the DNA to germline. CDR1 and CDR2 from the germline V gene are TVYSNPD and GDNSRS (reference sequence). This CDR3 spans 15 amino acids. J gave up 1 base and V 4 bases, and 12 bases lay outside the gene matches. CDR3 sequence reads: CASLLGIVGTDKLIF. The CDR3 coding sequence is TGTGCCTCTTTACTGGGGATAGTGGGCACCGATAAACTCATCTTT.

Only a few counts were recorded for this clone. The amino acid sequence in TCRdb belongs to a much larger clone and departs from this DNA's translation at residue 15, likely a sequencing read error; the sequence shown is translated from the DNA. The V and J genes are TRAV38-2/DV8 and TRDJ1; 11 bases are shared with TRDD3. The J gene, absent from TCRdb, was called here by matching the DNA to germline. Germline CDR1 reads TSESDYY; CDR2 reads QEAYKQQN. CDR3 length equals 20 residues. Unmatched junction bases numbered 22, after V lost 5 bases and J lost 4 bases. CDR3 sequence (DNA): TGTGCTTATAGTTCCCCCCTACTTGGGGGATACGCGGGCCAGAACGATAAACTCATCTTT. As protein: CAYSSPLLGGYAGQNDKLIF.

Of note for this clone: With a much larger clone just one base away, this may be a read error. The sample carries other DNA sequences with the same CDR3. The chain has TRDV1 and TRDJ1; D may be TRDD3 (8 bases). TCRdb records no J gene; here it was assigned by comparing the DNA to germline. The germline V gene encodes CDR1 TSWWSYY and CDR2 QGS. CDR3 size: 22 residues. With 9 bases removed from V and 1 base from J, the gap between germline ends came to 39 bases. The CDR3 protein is CALRAFLESHRTGGQGTDKLIF. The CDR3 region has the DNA TGTGCTCTCCGTGCCTTCCTGGAATCACACCGGACTGGGGGCCAGGGCACCGATAAACTCATCTTT.

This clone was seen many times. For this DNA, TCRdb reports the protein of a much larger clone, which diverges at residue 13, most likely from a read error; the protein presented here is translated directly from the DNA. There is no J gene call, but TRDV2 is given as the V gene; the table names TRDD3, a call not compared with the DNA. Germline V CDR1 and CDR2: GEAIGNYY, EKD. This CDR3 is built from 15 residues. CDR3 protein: CACDPLGSGRDKPIF. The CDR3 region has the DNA TGTGCCTGTGACCCCCTGGGGAGCGGACGCGATAAACCCATCTTT.

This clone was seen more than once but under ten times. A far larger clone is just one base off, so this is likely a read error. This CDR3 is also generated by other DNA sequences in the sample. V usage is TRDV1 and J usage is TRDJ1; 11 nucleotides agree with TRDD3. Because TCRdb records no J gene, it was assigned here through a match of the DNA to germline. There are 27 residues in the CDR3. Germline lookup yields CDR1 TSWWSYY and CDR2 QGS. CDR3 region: CALGEVRAYHRPSVGGYASAYTDKLIF. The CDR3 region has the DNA TGTGCTCTCGGGGAAGTAAGGGCCTACCACCGTCCCTCTGTTGGGGGATACGCTTCTGCCTACACCGATAAACTCATCTTT.

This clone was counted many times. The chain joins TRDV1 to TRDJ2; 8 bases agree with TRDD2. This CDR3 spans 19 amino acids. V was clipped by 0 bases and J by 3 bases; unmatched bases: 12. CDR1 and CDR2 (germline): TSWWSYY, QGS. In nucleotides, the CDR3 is TGTGCTCTTGGGGAACTGCTTCCTACCGGAACAGTACTGACAGCACAACTCTTCTTT. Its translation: CALGELLPTGTVLTAQLFF.

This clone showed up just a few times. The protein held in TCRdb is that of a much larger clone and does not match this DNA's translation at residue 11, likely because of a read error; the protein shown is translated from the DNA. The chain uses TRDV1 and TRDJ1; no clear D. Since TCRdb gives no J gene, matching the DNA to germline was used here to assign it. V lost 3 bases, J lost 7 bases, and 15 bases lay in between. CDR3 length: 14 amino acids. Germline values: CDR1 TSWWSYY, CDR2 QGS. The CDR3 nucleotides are TGTGCTCTTGGGGACCCTAGTGGCGGAATTAAACTCATCTTT. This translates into CALGDPSGGIKLIF.

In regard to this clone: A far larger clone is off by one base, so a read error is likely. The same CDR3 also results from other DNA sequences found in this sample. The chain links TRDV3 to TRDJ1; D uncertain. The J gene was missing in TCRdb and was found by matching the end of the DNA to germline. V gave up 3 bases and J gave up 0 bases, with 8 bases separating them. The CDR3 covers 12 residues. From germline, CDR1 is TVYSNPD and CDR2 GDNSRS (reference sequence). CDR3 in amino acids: CAFTRNTDKLIF. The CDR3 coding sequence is TGTGCCTTCACAAGGAACACCGATAAACTCATCTTT.

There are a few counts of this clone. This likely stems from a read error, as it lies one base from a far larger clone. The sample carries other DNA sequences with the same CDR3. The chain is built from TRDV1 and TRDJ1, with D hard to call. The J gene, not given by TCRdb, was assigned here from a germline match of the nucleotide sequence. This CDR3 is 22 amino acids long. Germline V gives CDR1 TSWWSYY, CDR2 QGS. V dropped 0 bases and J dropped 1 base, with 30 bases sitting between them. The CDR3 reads CALGELFYNSHCPFEPTDKLIF. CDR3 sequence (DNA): TGTGCTCTTGGGGAACTCTTCTATAACAGTCACTGCCCTTTTGAACCCACCGATAAACTCATCTTT.